The entry below gives a single TCR beta chain sequence along with its context. Germline loops: CDR1 SGDLS, CDR2 YYNGEE. Trimming stripped 4 bases from V and 4 bases from J, with 15 bases between. This CDR3 comprises 15 residues. This specimen belongs to a study of blood T cell repertoires in COVID-19. Study-wide context: The United States, Italy and Spain provided the acute and convalescent COVID-19 samples.

This table comes from immunoSEQ multiplex PCR, and its TCRdb copy is limited to in-frame clones, with some not included. This table has 300,000 to 400,000 clones, 85% to 90% appearing once. The source material was PBMCs or T cells enriched from blood (not recorded which). The rearrangement links TRBV9 to TRBJ2-1, with D maybe TRBD2 (6 bases). This TCR derives from a young man who had recovered from COVID-19. CDR3 region: CASSPGTPGYNEQFF. DNA of the CDR3: TGTGCCAGCAGCCCAGGGACTCCCGGTTACAATGAGCAGTTCTTC.